This section outlines one TCR beta chain sequence together with its context. These data originate in a study of neoadjuvant anti-PD-1 for oral cavity cancer. Most PBMC samples had 480 ng input DNA in six replicates. Repertoires were generated with immunoSEQ multiplex PCR, while TCRdb's copy carries only in-frame clones and drops some. The sample lists around 67,000 clones, about 86% seen once, with approximately 2.8% in the top ten. This CDR3 spans 12 amino acids. CDR1 is MNHNY and CDR2 is SVGAGI in the germline V gene (reference sequence). Germline trimming cut 2 bases from V and 10 bases from J; bases unmatched to any gene: 4. Time point defined: after neoadjuvant nivolumab, at surgical resection.

J is TRBJ1-1 and V is TRBV6-6; 7 bases are shared with TRBD1. This receptor was taken from a person aged 35 to 85 with oral cavity squamous cell carcinoma. The sample in question was PBMCs, obtained after nivolumab (anti-PD-1) treatment. In DNA form, the CDR3 reads TGTGCCAGCAGTTACACAACAGGGGTAGCTTTCTTT. It yields the protein CASSYTTGVAFF.